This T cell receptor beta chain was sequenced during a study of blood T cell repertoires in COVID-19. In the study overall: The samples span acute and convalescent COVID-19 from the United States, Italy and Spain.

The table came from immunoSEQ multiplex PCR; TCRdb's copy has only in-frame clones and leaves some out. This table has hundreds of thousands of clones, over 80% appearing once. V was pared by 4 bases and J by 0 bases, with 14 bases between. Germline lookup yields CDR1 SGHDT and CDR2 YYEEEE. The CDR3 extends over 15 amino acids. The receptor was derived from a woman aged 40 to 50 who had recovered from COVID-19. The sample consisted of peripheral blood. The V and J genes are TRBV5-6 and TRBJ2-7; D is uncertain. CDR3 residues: CASSPGYFSSYEQYF. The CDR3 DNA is TGTGCCAGCAGCCCGGGTTACTTCAGCTCCTACGAGCAGTACTTC.